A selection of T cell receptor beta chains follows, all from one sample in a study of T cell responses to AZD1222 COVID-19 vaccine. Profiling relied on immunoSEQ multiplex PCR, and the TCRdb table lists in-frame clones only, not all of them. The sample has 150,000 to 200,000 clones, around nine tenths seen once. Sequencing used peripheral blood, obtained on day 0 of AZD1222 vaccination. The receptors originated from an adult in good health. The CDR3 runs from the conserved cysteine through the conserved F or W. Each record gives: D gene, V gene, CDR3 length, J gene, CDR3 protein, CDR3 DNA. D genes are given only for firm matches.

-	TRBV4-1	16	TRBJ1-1	CASSQDDVRQNTEAFF	TGCGCCAGCAGCCAAGATGATGTGAGACAGAACACTGAAGCTTTCTTT
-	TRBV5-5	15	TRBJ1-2	CASSLEAGINYGYTF	TGTGCCAGCAGCTTGGAGGCAGGGATCAACTATGGCTACACCTTC
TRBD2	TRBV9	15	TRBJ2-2	CASSVAGGVNGELFF	TGTGCCAGCAGCGTAGCGGGAGGGGTTAACGGGGAGCTGTTTTTT
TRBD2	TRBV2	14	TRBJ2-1	CASSGTSGRGEQFF	TGTGCCAGCAGCGGGACTAGCGGGAGGGGTGAGCAGTTCTTC
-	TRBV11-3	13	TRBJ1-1	CASAVTENTEAFF	TGTGCCAGCGCGGTCACGGAGAACACTGAAGCTTTCTTT
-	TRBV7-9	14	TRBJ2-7	CASTPWASADVQYF	TGTGCCAGCACCCCATGGGCTAGCGCTGACGTGCAGTACTTC
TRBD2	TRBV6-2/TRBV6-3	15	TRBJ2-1	CASSLSGRAIGEQFF	TGTGCCAGCAGTCTCAGCGGGAGGGCCATCGGTGAGCAGTTCTTC
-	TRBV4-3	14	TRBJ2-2	CASSRLPPTGELFF	TGCGCCAGCAGCCGACTACCGCCGACCGGGGAGCTGTTTTTT
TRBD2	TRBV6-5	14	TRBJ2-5	CASNSGRSKGTQYF	TGTGCCAGCAATAGCGGGAGGTCCAAGGGGACCCAGTACTTC
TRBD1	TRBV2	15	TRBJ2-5	CASNKDRAGQETQYF	TGTGCCAGCAATAAGGACAGGGCCGGGCAGGAGACCCAGTACTTC
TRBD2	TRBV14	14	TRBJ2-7	CASSQAPGGYEQYF	TGTGCCAGCAGCCAAGCCCCCGGGGGGTACGAGCAGTACTTC
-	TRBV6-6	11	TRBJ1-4	CACRGDEKLFF	TGTGCCTGTCGCGGGGATGAAAAACTGTTTTTT
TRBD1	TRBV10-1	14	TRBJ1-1	CASSEGTGITEAFF	TGCGCCAGCAGTGAAGGGACAGGGATTACTGAAGCTTTCTTT
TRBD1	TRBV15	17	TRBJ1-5	CATSSGTGGYSNQPQHF	TGTGCCACCAGCAGTGGGACAGGGGGCTATAGCAATCAGCCCCAGCATTTT
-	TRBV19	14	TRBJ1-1	CASSPKSGATEAFF	TGTGCCAGTAGTCCGAAATCAGGGGCCACTGAAGCTTTCTTT
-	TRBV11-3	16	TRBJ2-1	CASSATYSYSYNEQFF	TGTGCCAGCAGCGCTACTTACAGTTACTCCTACAATGAGCAGTTCTTC
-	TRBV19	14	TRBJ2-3	CASSLASLTDTQYF	TGTGCCAGTAGTCTTGCTAGCCTCACAGATACGCAGTATTTT